The T cell receptor beta chain described here comes from a study of immune characterization of retroperitoneal liposarcoma. TCRdb reanalysed the PCR reads using MiXCR and keeps one entry per CDR3 protein. The sample lists 10,000 or so distinct CDR3 sequences; roughly 26% were seen once. Trimming left V 3 bases short and J 1 base short, with 7 bases between. The CDR3 length is 15 residues. Germline V gene lookup returns CDR1 SGHVS and CDR2 FNYEAQ. This clonotype is medium-sized by share. Material for sequencing was tumor tissue. The chain couples TRBV7-6 to TRBJ2-6; D ambiguous. The sequence derives from a male donor with retroperitoneal liposarcoma. The CDR3 region is CASSFTASGANVLTF. CDR3 nucleotide sequence: TGTGCCAGCAGCTTTACTGCATCTGGGGCCAACGTCCTGACTTTC.